This note documents a single T cell receptor (beta chain) sequence. This clone's antigen is unknown. Per-nucleotide qualities are absent, and no much larger clonotype sits a single base away. Reads for this sample came from an Illumina NovaSeq 6000. TCRalpha and TCRbeta cDNA libraries were built by 5'RACE with constant-segment primers, adding sample barcodes and unique molecular identifiers. RNA was extracted from every sample with Trizol reagent. The libraries were amplified in two PCR steps, and the second step added a second sample barcode and Illumina TruSeq adapters. Sequencing of the libraries was done on an Illumina NovaSeq, producing 2 x 150 bp paired-end reads. In the authors' own workflow: The reads were demultiplexed and collapsed into UMI-guided consensus sequences using migec v1.2.7. Using mixcr v2.1.11, UMI consensuses were aligned to TRA and TRB V and J templates and then assembled into clonotypes. Expanded or contracted clonotypes were those called significant by both edgeR and NoisET, with noise models trained on biological replicates. For edgeR calls, a false discovery rate-adjusted p below 0.01 and a log2 fold-change threshold of 1 were applied. As an exploratory analysis of dynamics, PCA with hierarchical clustering was applied to max-normalized trajectories of the 1000 most abundant clonotypes. Separately sequenced CD4+ and CD8+ repertoires were used to assign the CD4 or CD8 phenotype of responding clones. TCRdb redid the processing of the public reads, applying fastp at Q25 and MiXCR, and retained in-frame beta chains. Entries that share a CDR3 protein sequence are merged under the most common genes and DNA. The V and J calls reflect TCRdb's pipeline rather than the authors' work. A total of fewer than 350,000 distinct CDR3 sequences appear in this sample, approximately 7.6% of them only once. Of the sample, 22% is held by the ten largest clones.

This sample stems from a study of T-cell memory formation after mild COVID-19 (dated by TCRdb to 2020 to 2023). With regard to the full study: TCR sequence clusters from the two donors were largely donor specific. The cohort was made up of two young adult volunteers, one female and one male, who were previously healthy. T-cell clones expanding and contracting after mild COVID-19 in a couple of donors were tracked by longitudinal TCRalpha and TCRbeta repertoire sequencing.

PBMCs were isolated by Ficoll-Paque density gradient centrifugation. The junction carries 14 bases between V and J, which are trimmed by 2 bases and 1 base respectively. The CDR3 sequence holds 15 residues, the cysteine and phenylalanine included. CDR3 DNA only is kept here, 45 bases in frame from base 1. Per the germline V gene (reference sequence), DFQATT is the CDR1 and SNEGSKA is the CDR2. Results and caveats for the whole study, not just this receptor: Some responding clones were found in pre-infection memory, which suggests that pre-existing cross-reactive memory T cells took part in the SARS-CoV-2 response. Only a couple of mild cases were covered in the study, and larger cohorts including severe cases with pre-infection samples were considered necessary. The second-wave clones that peaked on day 37 were not confirmed to be SARS-CoV-2 specific. Contracting CD4+ clones were located mainly in the CM and EM memory subsets, whereas CD8+ clones were found to be enriched in EMRA. Balanced CD4/CD8 phenotypes were observed for clones contracting from day 15 to 85, whereas a bias towards CD4+ was observed for a second wave of clones expanding from day 15 to 37.

The sequenced sample consisted of PBMCs or a T cell subset sorted from them (not recorded which). The clonotype comes from a man aged 18-30 years who had mild COVID-19 (a few samples of this study predate the infection). The sample titles of this study are shuffled in the database, so cell type and time point are left out; the donor was told from shared clones. This sequence uses TRBV20-1 and TRBJ1-1; perhaps TRBD1 is the D gene, with 6 bases matching. The DNA sequence follows: TGCAGTGCTAGACCTACAGGGTGGGGGAACACTGAAGCTTTCTTT. Translated, it reads CSARPTGWGNTEAFF.